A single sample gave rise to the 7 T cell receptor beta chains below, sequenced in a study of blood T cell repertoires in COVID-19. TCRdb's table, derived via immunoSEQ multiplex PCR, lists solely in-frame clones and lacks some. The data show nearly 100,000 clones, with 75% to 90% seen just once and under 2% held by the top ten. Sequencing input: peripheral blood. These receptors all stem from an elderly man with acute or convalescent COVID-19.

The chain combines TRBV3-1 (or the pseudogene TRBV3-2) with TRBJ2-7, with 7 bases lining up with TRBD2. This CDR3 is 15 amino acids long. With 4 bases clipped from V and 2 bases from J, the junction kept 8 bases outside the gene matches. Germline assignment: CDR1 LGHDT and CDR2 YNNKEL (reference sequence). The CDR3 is CASSLFGGGAYEQYF. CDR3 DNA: TGTGCCAGCAGCCTTTTCGGCGGGGGAGCCTACGAGCAGTACTTC.

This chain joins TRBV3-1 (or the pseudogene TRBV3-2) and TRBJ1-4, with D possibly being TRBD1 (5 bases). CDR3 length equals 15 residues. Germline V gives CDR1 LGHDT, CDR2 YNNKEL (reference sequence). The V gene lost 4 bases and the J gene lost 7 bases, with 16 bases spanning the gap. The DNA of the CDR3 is TGTGCCAGCAGCCTCTTAGCAGGGCCATCTGAAAAACTGTTTTTT. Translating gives CASSLLAGPSEKLFF.

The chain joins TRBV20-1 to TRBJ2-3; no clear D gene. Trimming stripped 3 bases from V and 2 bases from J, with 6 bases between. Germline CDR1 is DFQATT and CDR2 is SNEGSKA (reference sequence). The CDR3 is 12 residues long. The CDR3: CSASVNTDTQYF. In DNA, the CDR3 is TGCAGTGCTAGTGTAAACACAGATACGCAGTATTTT.

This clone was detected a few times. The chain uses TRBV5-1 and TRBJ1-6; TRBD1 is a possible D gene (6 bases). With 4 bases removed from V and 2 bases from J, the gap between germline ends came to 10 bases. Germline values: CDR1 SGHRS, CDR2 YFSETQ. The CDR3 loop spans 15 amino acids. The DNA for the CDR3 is TGCGCCAGCAGCCTGGACAGTCCCTATAATTCACCCCTCCACTTT. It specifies CASSLDSPYNSPLHF.

The CDR3 protein is CASSLGTEVHQPQHF. CDR3 nucleotides: TGTGCCAGCAGCTTAGGGACAGAAGTTCATCAGCCCCAGCATTTT. J is TRBJ1-5 and V is TRBV7-9; the D gene is possibly TRBD1 (6 bases). The V end lost 1 base, the J end lost 5 bases, and 12 bases lay between the germline ends. The CDR3 totals 15 residues. Germline V CDR1 and CDR2: SEHNR, FQNEAQ (reference sequence).

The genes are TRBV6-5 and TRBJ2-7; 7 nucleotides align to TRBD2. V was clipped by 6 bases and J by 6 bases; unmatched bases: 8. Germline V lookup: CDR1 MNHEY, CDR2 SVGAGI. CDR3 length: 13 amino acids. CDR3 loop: CASRPGWGGEQYF. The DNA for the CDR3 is TGTGCCAGCAGGCCAGGATGGGGGGGCGAGCAGTACTTC.

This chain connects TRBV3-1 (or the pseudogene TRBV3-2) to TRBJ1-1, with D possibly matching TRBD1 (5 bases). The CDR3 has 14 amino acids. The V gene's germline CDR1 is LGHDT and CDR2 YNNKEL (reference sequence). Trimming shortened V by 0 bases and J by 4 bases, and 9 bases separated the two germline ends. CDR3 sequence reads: CASSQESGLTEAFF. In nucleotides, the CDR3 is TGTGCCAGCAGCCAAGAATCAGGGCTCACTGAAGCTTTCTTT.